These T cell receptor beta chains were read from a single sample in a study of blood T cells in healthy people across ages. TCRdb used MiXCR to reprocess the 5' RACE reads, holding one entry per CDR3 protein. The sample records 1.5 million to 1.9 million distinct CDR3 sequences, roughly two fifths being singletons. The specimen was blood. These receptors were obtained from a woman younger than 35 in good health. The CDR3 runs from the conserved cysteine through the conserved F or W. D genes are given only for firm matches. Not all rows give a size; the values are once, few, many and, for expanded clones, a class.

V	J	size	D	CDR3	DNA
TRBV20-1	TRBJ2-1	-	-	CSARDRSPMRKNEFF	TGCAGTGCTAGAGATCGGTCCCCGATGAGAAAGAACGAGTTCTTC
TRBV7-9	TRBJ2-1	few	-	CASSWVGGEQFF	TGTGCCAGCAGCTGGGTAGGGGGTGAGCAGTTCTTC
TRBV3-1	TRBJ2-7	-	TRBD1	CPSSQAGTGNYEQYF	TGTCCCAGCAGCCAAGCCGGGACAGGGAACTACGAGCAGTACTTC
TRBV20-1	TRBJ2-1	-	TRBD2	CSARVAGGASYNEQFF	TGCAGTGCTAGAGTAGCGGGGGGGGCCTCCTACAATGAGCAGTTCTTC
TRBV5-1	TRBJ2-5	-	TRBD1	CASSSTGATQYF	TGCGCCAGCAGCTCCACAGGGGCGACCCAGTACTTC
TRBV29-1	TRBJ2-7	-	TRBD1	CSVAPQGWSGEQYF	TGCAGCGTTGCGCCACAGGGGTGGTCGGGTGAGCAGTACTTC
TRBV7-2	TRBJ2-1	-	-	CASSLAPGAYNEQFF	TGTGCCAGCAGCTTAGCCCCGGGAGCCTACAATGAGCAGTTCTTC
TRBV30	TRBJ2-1	-	TRBD2	CAWSVGGRDEQFF	TGTGCCTGGAGTGTAGGAGGGAGGGATGAGCAGTTCTTC
TRBV6-2/TRBV6-3	TRBJ1-2	few	-	CASSYLLAGGLGYTF	TGTGCCAGCAGCTACCTACTTGCGGGGGGCCTTGGCTACACCTTC
TRBV5-5	TRBJ2-7	few	-	CASSLRWDEQYF	TGTGCCAGCAGCTTACGATGGGACGAGCAGTACTTC
TRBV28	TRBJ2-1	-	-	CASTMDGVSYNEQFF	TGTGCCAGCACTATGGACGGCGTCTCCTACAATGAGCAGTTCTTC
TRBV10-3	TRBJ2-5	-	-	CAISQGQETQYF	TGTGCCATCAGCCAGGGTCAGGAGACCCAGTACTTC
TRBV5-4	TRBJ2-4	-	TRBD1	CASSKRQGEAKNIQYF	TGTGCCAGCAGCAAGAGACAGGGGGAAGCCAAAAACATTCAGTACTTC
TRBV29-1	TRBJ2-7	few	TRBD1	CSVADRAYEQYF	TGCAGCGTTGCGGACAGGGCGTACGAGCAGTACTTC
TRBV20-1	TRBJ2-1	few	TRBD2	CSAQAGGSYNEQFF	TGCAGTGCTCAAGCGGGAGGGAGCTACAATGAGCAGTTCTTC
TRBV29-1	TRBJ1-2	-	-	CSTGPRNGYTF	TGCAGCACAGGGCCCAGAAATGGCTACACCTTC
TRBV7-9	TRBJ2-1	few	TRBD1	CASSQQGAGEQFF	TGTGCCAGCAGCCAACAGGGGGCTGGTGAGCAGTTCTTC
TRBV20-1	TRBJ1-4	-	-	CSARGGSALEKLFF	TGCAGTGCTAGAGGTGGGAGCGCGCTTGAAAAACTGTTTTTT
TRBV2	TRBJ1-2	-	-	CASSVLLRGSDGYTF	TGTGCCAGCAGTGTCCTACTCAGGGGATCGGATGGCTACACCTTC
TRBV7-9	TRBJ2-1	-	-	CASISIPVGPYNEQFF	TGTGCCAGCATCTCGATACCCGTCGGACCCTACAATGAGCAGTTCTTC
TRBV28	TRBJ1-2	-	-	CASIGGRSGYTF	TGTGCCAGCATCGGGGGACGATCTGGCTACACCTTC
TRBV21-1	TRBJ1-5	-	-	CASSKKQCNQPQHF	TGTGCCAGCAGCAAAAAACAGTGCAATCAGCCCCAGCATTTT
TRBV7-8	TRBJ1-5	-	-	CASSLSFHLNQPQHF	TGTGCCAGCAGCTTATCTTTCCACCTCAATCAGCCCCAGCATTTT
TRBV20-1	TRBJ1-2	few	-	CSASGQAYGYTF	TGCAGTGCGAGCGGGCAGGCCTATGGCTACACCTTC